These 24 T cell receptor beta chains were all obtained from the same sample, sequenced in a study of blood T cell repertoires in COVID-19 (dated by TCRdb to 2019 to 2021). Preparation of the library involved the immunoSEQ multiplex PCR assay. TCRdb's version of the immuneACCESS table is confined to in-frame rearrangements and falls short of the full clone set. An unresolved V gene accounts for under half of the shortfall where checked; the remainder is of unknown origin. This sample gives about 88,000 clones in total; 75% to 90% of them show up just once. The ten largest clonotypes hold 10% to 12% of the sample. Sequencing was done on a sample of peripheral blood. The receptors here all came from a human donor in a cohort sampled during active COVID-19.

Only one count was recorded for this clone. The V and J genes are TRBV6-5 and TRBJ2-1; possible D gene TRBD2, 5 bases. The V gene lost 9 bases and the J gene lost 4 bases, with 19 bases spanning the gap. CDR3 length equals 15 residues. Germline assignment: CDR1 MNHEY and CDR2 SVGAGI. The CDR3 DNA reads TGTGCCAGACCAGATCGCGAGGGTCTTTACAATGAGCAGTTCTTC. The encoded protein is CARPDREGLYNEQFF.

The gene calls are TRBV6-5 and TRBJ1-2; a weak D match, TRBD1 (6 bases). The V gene lost 2 bases and the J gene lost 11 bases, with 15 bases spanning the gap. The CDR3 runs 13 residues. Germline V gene sequence: CDR1 MNHEY, CDR2 SVGAGI. CDR3 coding DNA: TGTGCCAGCAGTTACAACAGGGAGGGATTTTACACCTTC. It specifies CASSYNREGFYTF.

The chain is built from TRBV7-8 and TRBJ2-2; a possible D gene is TRBD2 (6 bases). The CDR3 consists of 14 residues. Trimming removed 4 bases from V and 4 bases from J, with 10 bases in between. Germline V CDR1 and CDR2: SGHVS, FQNEAQ. The CDR3 DNA reads TGTGCCAGCAGCTCCGCGGGGCGCACCGGGGAGCTGTTTTTT. Translating gives CASSSAGRTGELFF.

V gene TRBV25-1 combines with J gene TRBJ1-4, with no clear D. This CDR3 has 16 amino acids. The germline V and J ends were trimmed by 4 bases and 4 bases, with 16 bases remaining between them. Germline CDR1 is MGHDK and CDR2 is SYGVNS. CDR3 coding DNA: TGTGCCAGCAGTGCGCAAGCAGCGGGGAGTAATGAAAAACTGTTTTTT. Translation gives CASSAQAAGSNEKLFF.

V is TRBV19 and J is TRBJ2-5; 8 bases are a match to TRBD2. There are 14 residues in the CDR3. V lost 2 bases, J lost 5 bases, and 4 bases stayed unmatched. Germline CDR1 is LNHDA and CDR2 is SQIVND (reference sequence). The CDR3 DNA is TGTGCCAGTAGTATACGGGAGGGGGGGGAGACCCAGTACTTC. Protein product: CASSIREGGETQYF.

This clone was seen once. The chain carries TRBV30 and TRBJ1-2, with unresolved D. V dropped 3 bases and J dropped 1 base, with 15 bases sitting between them. The germline V gene has CDR1 GTSNPN and CDR2 SVGIG (reference sequence). The CDR3 is 15 residues long. CDR3 in amino acids: CAWRGNGRDNYGYTF. The CDR3 nucleotides are TGTGCCTGGAGGGGAAACGGGCGGGATAACTATGGCTACACCTTC.

CDR3 residues: CATSGQGGDQPQHF. Here the CDR3 DNA reads TGTGCCACCAGTGGACAGGGCGGGGATCAGCCCCAGCATTTT. The J gene is TRBJ1-5, the V gene TRBV24-1, with TRBD1 matching over 7 bases. CDR1 and CDR2 from the germline V gene are KGHDR and SFDVKD. With V trimmed by 5 bases and J by 5 bases, 5 bases remained unmatched. The CDR3 runs to 14 residues.

This clone was recorded only once. This rearrangement joins TRBV30 to TRBJ1-1; the D gene is possibly TRBD1 (6 bases). The CDR3 covers 15 residues. V lost 4 bases and J 1 base, leaving 16 bases between the germline ends. Germline assignment: CDR1 GTSNPN and CDR2 SVGIG (reference sequence). CDR3 bases: TGTGCCTGGAACCGAGACAGGCACTCGAACACTGAAGCTTTCTTT. Translated, it gives CAWNRDRHSNTEAFF.

The chain joins TRBV30 to TRBJ2-5, with D perhaps matching TRBD1 (5 bases). The CDR3 is 13 residues long. Looked up from germline, CDR1 is GTSNPN and CDR2 is SVGIG (reference sequence). V lost 6 bases and J lost 0, with 11 bases in between. CDR3 sequence reads: CACHPGYQETQYF. CDR3 nucleotide sequence: TGTGCCTGTCATCCAGGGTACCAAGAGACCCAGTACTTC. Full variable domain (rest looked up from reference TRBV30 and TRBJ2-5): SQTIHQWPATLVQPVGSPLSLECTVEGTSNPNLYWYRQAAGRGLQLLFYSVGIGQISSEVPQNLSASRPQDRQFILSSKKLLLSDSGFYLCACHPGYQETQYFGPGTRLLVL.

V usage is TRBV18 and J usage is TRBJ2-5; no reliable D call. Germline lookup yields CDR1 KGHSH and CDR2 LQKENI. Trimming cost V 1 base and J 1 base, with 16 bases left between them. The CDR3 has 17 residues. CDR3 coding DNA: TGTGCCAGCTCACCACTGGAAAGGAGCGCCGTCCAAGAGACCCAGTACTTC. It yields the protein CASSPLERSAVQETQYF.

The chain links TRBV27 to TRBJ2-7, with 7 nucleotides matching TRBD2. CDR3 length equals 14 residues. Germline CDR1 and CDR2: MNHEY and SMNVEV (reference sequence). Trimming at V came to 6 bases and at J to 2 bases, leaving 7 bases not matched to a gene. Here the CDR3 reads CASRGGTKAYEQYF. CDR3 DNA sequence: TGTGCCAGCAGGGGAGGGACCAAGGCCTACGAGCAGTACTTC.

This rearrangement joins TRBV9 to TRBJ2-3; D uncertain. The CDR3 spans 14 residues. Germline V lookup: CDR1 SGDLS, CDR2 YYNGEE. The germline V and J ends were trimmed by 0 bases and 4 bases, with 9 bases remaining between them. CDR3 bases: TGTGCCAGCAGCGTAGGGTCAGTATCAGATACGCAGTATTTT. It specifies CASSVGSVSDTQYF.

V gene TRBV7-2 combines with J gene TRBJ2-1, with 8 nucleotides matching TRBD2. Germline trimming cut 4 bases from V and 2 bases from J; bases unmatched to any gene: 4. CDR3 length equals 15 residues. Looked up from germline, CDR1 is SGHTA and CDR2 is FQGNSA. For the CDR3, the DNA is TGTGCCAGCAGCTCGACTAGCGATCCCTACAATGAGCAGTTCTTC. This translates into CASSSTSDPYNEQFF.

The rearrangement joins TRBV28 to TRBJ1-5; 8 positions match TRBD1. Germline CDR1 MDHEN, CDR2 SYDVKM. Trimming cost V 2 bases and J 5 bases; bases outside gene matches: 2. The CDR3 runs to 14 residues. CDR3 protein: CASSLGQGHQPQHF. Here the CDR3 DNA reads TGTGCCAGCAGTTTAGGACAGGGCCATCAGCCCCAGCATTTT.

The rearrangement links TRBV6-2 or TRBV6-3 to TRBJ2-2, with TRBD1 matching over 12 bases. The germline CDR1 and CDR2 sequences are MNHEY and SVGEGT. After removal of 4 bases from V and 6 bases from J, the junction contained 6 bases not matched to a gene. This CDR3 is built from 16 residues. The CDR3 coding sequence is TGTGCCAGCAGTTCGCCGGGACAGGGGGCCGCCGGGGAGCTGTTTTTT. Protein sequence: CASSSPGQGAAGELFF.

The gene calls are TRBV6-2 or TRBV6-3 and TRBJ1-5; D uncertain. Trimming pared 4 bases from V and 7 bases from J, leaving 11 bases between. In germline, CDR1 is MNHEY, CDR2 SVGEGT. CDR3 length equals 13 residues. The DNA of the CDR3 is TGTGCCAGCAGTTCTGCAGGTGAGCAGCCCCAGCATTTT. Translated, it gives CASSSAGEQPQHF.

The chain is built from TRBV24-1 and TRBJ2-7, with D perhaps matching TRBD1 (7 bases). Trimming stripped 4 bases from V and 2 bases from J, with 14 bases between. Looked up from germline, CDR1 is KGHDR and CDR2 is SFDVKD. The CDR3 extends over 15 amino acids. Here the CDR3 reads CATSDRQGGTYEQYF. The CDR3 DNA sequence: TGTGCCACCAGTGACCGACAGGGAGGCACCTACGAGCAGTACTTC.

The V and J genes are TRBV10-1 and TRBJ2-7; no clear D gene. The CDR3 runs to 13 residues. The V gene lost 4 bases and the J gene lost 4 bases, with 11 bases spanning the gap. CDR1 is WNHNN and CDR2 is SYGVQD in the germline V gene (reference sequence). The CDR3 protein is CASSVAHGYEQYF. CDR3 nucleotides: TGCGCCAGCAGTGTAGCCCACGGGTACGAGCAGTACTTC.

As DNA, the CDR3 is TGTGCCAGCAGCCGACTAGACGGGGGGACTACTTACGAGCAGTACTTC. Its translation is CASSRLDGGTTYEQYF. The chain uses TRBV14 and TRBJ2-7, with 7 bases aligning to TRBD2. The ends lost 4 bases at V and 4 bases at J; junction bases unmatched: 13. Germline CDR1 reads SGHDN; CDR2 reads FVKESK. This CDR3 has 16 residues.

This clone was recorded once. J is TRBJ2-1 and V is TRBV11-3; 8 nucleotides line up with TRBD1. This CDR3 spans 15 amino acids. Germline-derived CDR1 and CDR2 are SGHNT and YENEEA. After removal of 2 bases from V and 7 bases from J, the junction contained 7 bases not matched to a gene. CDR3 sequence reads: CASSLRGTGPNEQFF. CDR3 nucleotide sequence: TGTGCCAGCAGCTTACGGGGGACAGGTCCAAATGAGCAGTTCTTC.

The chain carries TRBV2 and TRBJ1-5; TRBD1 is a possible D gene (6 bases). The CDR3 covers 15 residues. CDR1 is SNHLY, CDR2 FYNNEI, per germline. The V end lost 6 bases, the J end lost 6 bases, and 18 bases lay between the germline ends. CDR3 amino acids: CASSNRERIRQPQHF. The CDR3 DNA is TGTGCCAGCAGCAACAGGGAAAGGATTCGTCAGCCCCAGCATTTT.

This chain joins TRBV30 and TRBJ2-7; D possibly corresponds to TRBD2 (6 bases). The V end lost 0 bases, the J end lost 6 bases, and 12 bases lay between the germline ends. CDR3 length: 13 residues. CDR1 and CDR2 (germline): GTSNPN, SVGIG (reference sequence). CDR3: CAWSVSLATEQYF. The CDR3 nucleotides are TGTGCCTGGAGTGTCTCCCTAGCGACCGAGCAGTACTTC.

The gene calls are TRBV28 and TRBJ1-2; D is possibly TRBD1 (6 bases). The V end lost 5 bases, the J end lost 0 bases, and 19 bases lay between the germline ends. CDR3 length: 17 residues. Germline CDR1 reads MDHEN; CDR2 reads SYDVKM. The CDR3 is CASSPHGQLSPNYGYTF. CDR3 nucleotide sequence: TGTGCCAGCAGTCCCCATGGACAGCTATCCCCTAACTATGGCTACACCTTC.

The chain couples TRBV5-1 to TRBJ2-3; 10 nucleotides line up with TRBD2. CDR1 and CDR2 from the germline V gene are SGHRS and YFSETQ. The CDR3 sequence is 15 residues long. V trimming: 4 bases; J trimming: 2 bases; junction bases outside the gene matches: 4. CDR3 nucleotide sequence: TGCGCCAGCAGCGATACTAGCGGGGACACAGATACGCAGTATTTT. Translated, it gives CASSDTSGDTDTQYF.